These 5 T cell receptor beta chains were sequenced from one sample in a study of cytomegalovirus exposure and HLA in healthy donors. A multiplex PCR was run with 60 Vbeta primers and 13 Jbeta primers. Assay used: immunoSEQ multiplex PCR; TCRdb lists only in-frame clones, some missing. This table holds tens of thousands of clones, 70% to 85% found once. The specimen was PBMCs. These TCRs come from a man aged 25 to 40 in good health and CMV-seronegative.

The J gene is TRBJ2-1, the V gene TRBV4-1; D ambiguous. This CDR3 contains 12 residues. Trimming left V 4 bases short and J 12 bases short, with 13 bases between. CDR1 MGHRA and CDR2 YSYEKL come from the germline V gene. The DNA for the CDR3 is TGCGCCAGCAGCCCCCCCTCTGCTAGGCAGTTCTTC. As protein: CASSPPSARQFF.

The chain couples TRBV19 to TRBJ2-1; TRBD1 aligns across 8 bases. Germline-derived CDR1 and CDR2 are LNHDA and SQIVND (reference sequence). Trimming took 1 base from V and 2 from J; bases not matched to a gene: 1. The CDR3 has 15 amino acids. The CDR3, as DNA: TGTGCCAGTAGTATAGCAGGGGGCCCCTACAATGAGCAGTTCTTC. Protein: CASSIAGGPYNEQFF.

The chain combines TRBV4-3 with TRBJ2-5; tentatively, D is TRBD1 (6 bases). The CDR3 extends over 14 amino acids. Trimming removed 5 bases at V and 5 bases at J, with 15 bases between. Germline loops: CDR1 LGHNA, CDR2 YSLEER. The CDR3 sequence: CASSAQIRGETQYF. The CDR3 bases are TGCGCCAGCAGCGCGCAAATCAGGGGTGAGACCCAGTACTTC.

This sequence joins TRBV7-6 and TRBJ1-5, with 8 positions matching TRBD1. V shed 0 bases and J 7 bases; nucleotides not matched to a gene: 11. The CDR3 covers 17 residues. Germline V gene sequence: CDR1 SGHVS, CDR2 FNYEAQ. The DNA for the CDR3 is TGTGCCAGCAGCTTAGCCGGGGGACAGGTGAGGGGACAGCCCCAGCATTTT. Protein sequence: CASSLAGGQVRGQPQHF. The whole variable domain, filled in from reference TRBV7-6 and TRBJ1-5, reads GAGVSQSPRYKVTKRGQDVALRCDPISGHVSLYWYRQALGQGPEFLTYFNYEAQQDKSGLPNDRFSAERPEGSISTLTIQRTEQRDSAMYRCASSLAGGQVRGQPQHFGDGTRLSIL.

CDR3 loop: CASSRGTGGTGELFF. The CDR3 nucleotides read TGTGCCAGTAGTAGGGGTACAGGGGGGACCGGGGAGCTGTTTTTT. The chain joins TRBV19 to TRBJ2-2; 8 bases fit TRBD1. The V gene's germline CDR1 is LNHDA and CDR2 SQIVND (reference sequence). CDR3 size: 15 residues. Germline trimming cut 4 bases from V and 5 bases from J; bases unmatched to any gene: 6.